This entry features one T cell receptor (beta chain) sequence. These data are taken from a study of blood T cell repertoires in COVID-19. Study-wide background: Nucleic acid was either cDNA or gDNA, and it came from T cells, B-cell-depleted T cells, or PBMCs.

This CDR3 contains 16 residues. J lost 0 bases, V lost 7 bases, and 7 bases had no gene match. Per the germline V gene, CDR1 is MNHNY and CDR2 is SVGAGI (reference sequence). The repertoire was sequenced with immunoSEQ multiplex PCR; TCRdb's copy has only in-frame clones and lacks some. Seen here are fewer than 250,000 clones, more than 75% observed once, and the top ten hold about 4.5%. This sequence joins TRBV6-6 and TRBJ2-2, with TRBD1 identical over 8 bases. The sequenced sample was peripheral blood. The TCR comes from a human donor in a cohort sampled during active COVID-19. The DNA of the CDR3 is TGTGCCAGCACCCAAGGACAGGGATCGAACACCGGGGAGCTGTTTTTT. This translates into CASTQGQGSNTGELFF.